This TCR beta chain appears in the sequencing data of a study of blood T cell repertoires in COVID-19 (TCRdb year 2020). Background on the whole study: Collaborator samples came from the United States, Italy and Spain and covered acute and convalescent phases of COVID-19. The samples were drawn from two sources: the first 160 participants of the ongoing ImmuneRACE study, and about 1,300 subjects contributed by 6 global collaborators. Sample metadata almost always included a de-identified subject ID, COVID-19 status, age in years and sex. Where available, HLA class I and class II types were obtained from metadata supplied by the sample provider rather than from assay-based typing. The material from the prospective study consisted of cDNA or gDNA derived from T cells, B-cell-depleted T cells, or PBMCs. Subjects who had been exposed to COVID-19, were actively infected with it, or had recovered from it provided the deeply sampled blood TCRbeta repertoires that made up the dataset. The repertoires were released in a freely available public database meant as a resource for research on the immune response to SARS-CoV-2.

This clone was counted only a few times. Its antigen has not been determined. No base quality information exists; no much larger clone differs at one position. Spanning cysteine to phenylalanine, the CDR3 consists of 13 amino acids. Kept here is only the CDR3 DNA, which spans 39 bases and is read in frame from base 1. As encoded in the germline V gene, CDR1 is MNHEY while CDR2 is SVGAGI. Clipping removes 6 bases from V and 8 bases from J, with 6 as the unmatched junction base count. Overall results and qualifications from the work: How much clinical and demographic metadata was included differed by source and by participant, and the metadata was provided uncurated.

TCRbeta CDR3 regions were amplified from genomic DNA by means of the immunoSEQ Assay, a bias-controlled multiplex PCR. On the authors' methods: The number of nucleated cells in each sample was estimated by amplification of reference gene primers within the assay. To quantify the absolute abundance of each unique TCRbeta CDR3 rearrangement, sequence reads were collapsed and filtered. For each sample, productive Simpson clonality was calculated as the square root of Simpson's diversity index over productive rearrangements. The source is immuneACCESS, and TCRdb retained only in-frame sequences with V and J called. Part of the clones is not carried over; for the studies checked, unresolved V genes explain less than half of this, and the remainder is unexplained. V, J and clone size are those of that table, while D and trimming were read from the DNA. Within this sample are about 130,000 clones, with about 80% of them counted one time only. Approximately 10% of the sample belongs to the ten largest clones.

The collaborating institutions used their own protocols to collect whole blood in K2EDTA tubes. For TCRbeta analysis, collaborators shipped samples in one of three forms: frozen whole blood, isolated PBMCs, or DNA extracted from either of those sample types. The chain couples TRBV6-5 to TRBJ1-4, with 7 central nucleotides matching TRBD1. This receptor was obtained from a man aged 55-75 years with acute or convalescent COVID-19. The sample consisted of peripheral blood. In nucleotide form, the sequence is TGTGCCAGCAGCGACAGGGTAAACGAAAAACTGTTTTTT. It translates to CASSDRVNEKLFF.